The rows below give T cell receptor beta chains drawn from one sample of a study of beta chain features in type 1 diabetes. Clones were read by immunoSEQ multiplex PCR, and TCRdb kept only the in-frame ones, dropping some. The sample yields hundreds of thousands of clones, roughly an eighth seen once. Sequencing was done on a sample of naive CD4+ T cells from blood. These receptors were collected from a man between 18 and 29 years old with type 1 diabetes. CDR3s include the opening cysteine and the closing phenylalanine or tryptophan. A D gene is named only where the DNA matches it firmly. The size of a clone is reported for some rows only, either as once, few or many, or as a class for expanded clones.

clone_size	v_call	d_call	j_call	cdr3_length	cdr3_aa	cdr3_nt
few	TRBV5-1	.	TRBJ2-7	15	CASTPGTHSSYEQYF	TGCGCCAGCACTCCCGGGACACATAGCTCCTACGAGCAGTACTTC
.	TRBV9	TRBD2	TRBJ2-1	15	CASSGTSGGYNEQFF	TGTGCCAGCAGCGGGACTAGCGGAGGGTACAATGAGCAGTTCTTC
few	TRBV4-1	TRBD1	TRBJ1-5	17	CASSQEGTGDGNQPQHF	TGCGCCAGCAGCCAAGAGGGGACAGGGGATGGCAATCAGCCCCAGCATTTT
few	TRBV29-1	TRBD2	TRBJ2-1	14	CSASTRLAGGQQFF	TGCAGCGCCTCTACAAGACTAGCGGGGGGACAGCAGTTCTTC
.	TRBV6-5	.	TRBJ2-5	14	CASKKGIFGETQYF	TGTGCCAGCAAAAAGGGGATCTTCGGAGAGACCCAGTACTTC
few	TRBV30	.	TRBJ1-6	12	CAWRRGGSPLHF	TGTGCCTGGAGAAGGGGCGGTTCACCCCTCCACTTT
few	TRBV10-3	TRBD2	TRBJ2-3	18	CAIRLVLAGGRSTDTQYF	TGTGCCATCAGACTAGTCCTAGCGGGAGGCAGAAGCACAGATACGCAGTATTTT
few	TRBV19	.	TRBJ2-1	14	CASSQSGSYNEQFF	TGTGCCAGTAGCCAAAGCGGTTCCTACAATGAGCAGTTCTTC
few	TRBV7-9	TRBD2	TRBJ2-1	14	CASSRGTSYNEQFF	TGTGCCAGCAGCCGTGGGACTAGTTACAATGAGCAGTTCTTC
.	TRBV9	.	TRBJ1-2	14	CASSPITAYYGYTF	TGTGCCAGCAGCCCGATTACGGCTTACTATGGCTACACCTTC
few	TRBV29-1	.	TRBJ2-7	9	CSVETEQYF	TGCAGCGTTGAAACCGAGCAGTACTTC
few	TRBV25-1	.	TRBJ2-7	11	CASGSLYEQYF	TGTGCCAGTGGGAGTTTGTACGAGCAGTACTTC
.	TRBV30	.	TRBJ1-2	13	CAWTRGGGYGYTF	TGTGCCTGGACCCGAGGGGGAGGCTATGGCTACACCTTC
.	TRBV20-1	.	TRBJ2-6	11	CSASGANVLTF	TGCAGTGCATCTGGGGCCAACGTCCTGACTTTC
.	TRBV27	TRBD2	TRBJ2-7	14	CASSLAGAGDEQYF	TGTGCCAGCAGTTTAGCGGGAGCCGGGGACGAGCAGTACTTC
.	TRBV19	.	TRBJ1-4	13	CGRQSPRDEKLFF	TGTGGAAGACAGTCCCCACGAGATGAAAAACTGTTTTTT
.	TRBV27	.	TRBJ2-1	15	CASRAGTADYNEQFF	TGTGCCAGCAGGGCCGGGACCGCGGACTACAATGAGCAGTTCTTC
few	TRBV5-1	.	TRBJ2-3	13	CASSSGDGDTQYF	TGCGCCAGCAGCTCGGGAGACGGCGATACGCAGTATTTT
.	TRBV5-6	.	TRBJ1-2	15	CASSLVADRAYGYTF	TGTGCCAGCAGCTTGGTGGCAGACCGCGCGTATGGCTACACCTTC
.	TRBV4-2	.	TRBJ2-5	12	CASSIKGETQYF	TGTGCCAGCAGCATAAAAGGAGAGACCCAGTACTTC
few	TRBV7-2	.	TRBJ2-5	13	CASSFALGETQYF	TGTGCCAGCAGCTTCGCCCTGGGGGAGACCCAGTACTTC
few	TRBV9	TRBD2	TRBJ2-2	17	CASSPTSGGADTGELFF	TGTGCCAGCAGCCCGACTAGCGGGGGGGCAGACACCGGGGAGCTGTTTTTT
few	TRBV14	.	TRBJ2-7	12	CATQSGYGEQYF	TGTGCCACCCAGTCAGGGTACGGCGAGCAGTACTTC
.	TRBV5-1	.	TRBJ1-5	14	CARLASHSNQPQHF	TGCGCCAGGCTCGCCAGCCATAGCAATCAGCCCCAGCATTTT
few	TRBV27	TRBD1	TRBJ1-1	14	CASSLRDRTTEAFF	TGTGCCAGCAGTTTGAGGGACAGGACCACTGAAGCTTTCTTT
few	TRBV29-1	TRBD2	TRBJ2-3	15	CSAGRSGRREVTQYF	TGCAGCGCAGGGCGTAGCGGGAGGCGGGAGGTGACGCAGTATTTT
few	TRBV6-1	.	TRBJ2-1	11	CASSYIMREFF	TGTGCCAGCAGTTACATTATGAGGGAGTTCTTC
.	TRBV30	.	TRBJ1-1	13	CAWAGVGNTEAFF	TGTGCCTGGGCAGGGGTCGGGAACACTGAAGCTTTCTTT
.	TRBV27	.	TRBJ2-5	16	CASSLSPEGGRKTQYF	TGTGCCAGCAGTTTATCCCCGGAGGGAGGCCGGAAGACCCAGTACTTC
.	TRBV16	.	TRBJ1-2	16	CASSQSERPVNYGYTF	TGTGCCAGCAGCCAATCGGAGAGGCCGGTGAACTATGGCTACACCTTC
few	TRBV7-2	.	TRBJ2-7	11	CASSNSYEQYF	TGTGCCAGCAGCAACTCCTACGAGCAGTACTTC
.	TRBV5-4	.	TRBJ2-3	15	CASSLRGRPQDTQYF	TGTGCCAGCAGCTTGAGGGGACGGCCCCAGGATACGCAGTATTTT
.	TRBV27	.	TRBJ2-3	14	CASSPRTSTDTQYF	TGTGCCAGCAGTCCGAGGACTAGCACAGATACGCAGTATTTT
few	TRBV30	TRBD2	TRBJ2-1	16	CAWSLGTSGIYNEQFF	TGTGCCTGGAGTCTTGGGACTAGCGGTATCTACAATGAGCAGTTCTTC
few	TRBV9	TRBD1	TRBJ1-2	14	CASSVAQGMDGYTF	TGTGCCAGCAGCGTAGCACAGGGGATGGATGGCTACACCTTC
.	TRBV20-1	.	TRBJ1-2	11	CSAMPWGGYTF	TGCAGTGCCATGCCTTGGGGTGGCTACACCTTC
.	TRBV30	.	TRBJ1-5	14	CAWSSQGEDQPQHF	TGTGCCTGGAGTTCGCAGGGAGAAGATCAGCCCCAGCATTTT
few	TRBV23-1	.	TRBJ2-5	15	CASRGTGRPQETQYF	TGCGCCAGCAGGGGGACGGGACGGCCCCAAGAGACCCAGTACTTC
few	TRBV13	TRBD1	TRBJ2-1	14	CASRTGGEVNEQFF	TGTGCCAGCAGAACAGGGGGCGAAGTCAATGAGCAGTTCTTC
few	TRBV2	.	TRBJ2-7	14	CASTKQTGTYEQYF	TGTGCCAGCACCAAACAAACAGGGACCTACGAGCAGTACTTC
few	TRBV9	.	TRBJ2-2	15	CASSLVGQGTGELFF	TGTGCCAGCTCCCTAGTAGGGCAGGGCACCGGGGAGCTGTTTTTT
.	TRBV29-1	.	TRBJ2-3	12	CSGQKVSDTQYF	TGCAGCGGGCAAAAGGTCTCAGATACGCAGTATTTT
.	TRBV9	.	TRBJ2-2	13	CASSVELPGELFF	TGTGCCAGCAGCGTAGAGCTGCCCGGGGAGCTGTTTTTT
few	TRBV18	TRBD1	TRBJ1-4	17	CASSPPGTGTFNEKLFF	TGTGCCAGCTCACCACCCGGGACAGGGACTTTTAATGAAAAACTGTTTTTT
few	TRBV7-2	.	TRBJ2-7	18	CASSLYIIGGGQSYEQYF	TGTGCCAGCAGCTTATACATTATCGGCGGGGGCCAGTCCTACGAGCAGTACTTC
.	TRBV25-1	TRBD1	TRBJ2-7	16	CASSTHIRGRRNEQYF	TGTGCCAGCAGTACACATATCAGGGGGCGCAGGAACGAGCAGTACTTC
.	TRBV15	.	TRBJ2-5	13	CATSMRVQETQYF	TGTGCCACCAGTATGAGGGTCCAAGAGACCCAGTACTTC
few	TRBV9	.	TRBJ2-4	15	CASSVASAAGNIQYF	TGTGCCAGCAGCGTAGCTAGCGCCGCAGGAAACATTCAGTACTTC